This T cell receptor beta chain is from a study of cytomegalovirus exposure and HLA in healthy donors. For the study at large: Falling in the Caucasian-associated ancestry cluster were 65% to 90% of some 400 genotyped donors.

A multiplex PCR was run with 60 Vbeta primers and 13 Jbeta primers. Using immunoSEQ multiplex PCR, the repertoire was profiled, and TCRdb retains in-frame clones only, with some absent. The table records approximately 180,000 clones, about four fifths of them present only once. The CDR3 has 18 amino acids. Trimming took off 1 base at V and 3 bases at J, with 22 bases between the two ends. Germline CDR1 reads LGHNA; CDR2 reads YNFKEQ. The sequencing input was PBMCs. The TCR comes from a man between 18 and 29 years old in good health and CMV-seronegative. The V gene is TRBV4-2, the J gene TRBJ2-7, with TRBD2 as a possible D gene (6 bases). This chain's CDR3 is CASSQGPEGPHALYEQYF. The CDR3 DNA sequence: TGTGCCAGCAGCCAAGGCCCGGAGGGGCCACACGCCCTCTACGAGCAGTACTTC.